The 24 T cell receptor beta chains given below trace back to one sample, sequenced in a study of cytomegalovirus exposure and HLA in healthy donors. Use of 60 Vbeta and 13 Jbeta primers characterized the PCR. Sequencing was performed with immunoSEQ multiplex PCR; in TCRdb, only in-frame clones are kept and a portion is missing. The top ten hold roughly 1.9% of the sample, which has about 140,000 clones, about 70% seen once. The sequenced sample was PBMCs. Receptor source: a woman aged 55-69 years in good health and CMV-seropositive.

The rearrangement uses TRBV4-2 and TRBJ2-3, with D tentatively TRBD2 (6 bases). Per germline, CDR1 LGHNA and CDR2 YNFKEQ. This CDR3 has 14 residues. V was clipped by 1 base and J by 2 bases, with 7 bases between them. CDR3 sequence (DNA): TGTGCCAGCAGCCAAGCGGGAGCCACAGATACGCAGTATTTT. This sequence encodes CASSQAGATDTQYF.

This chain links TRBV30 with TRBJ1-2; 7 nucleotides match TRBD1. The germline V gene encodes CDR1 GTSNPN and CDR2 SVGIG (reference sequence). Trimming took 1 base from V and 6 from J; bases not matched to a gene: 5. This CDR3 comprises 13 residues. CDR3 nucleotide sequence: TGTGCCTGGAGTGAAGGACAGGAGCATGGCTACACCTTC. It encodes CAWSEGQEHGYTF.

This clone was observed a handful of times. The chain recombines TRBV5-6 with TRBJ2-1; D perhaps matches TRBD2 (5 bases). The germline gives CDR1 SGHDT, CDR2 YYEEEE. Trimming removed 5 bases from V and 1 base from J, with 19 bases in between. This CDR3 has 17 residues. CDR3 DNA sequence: TGTGCCAGCAGTCTCTCCGAGGGTGGCTGGTCCTACAATGAGCAGTTCTTC. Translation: CASSLSEGGWSYNEQFF. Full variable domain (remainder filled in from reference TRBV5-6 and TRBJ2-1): DAGVTQSPTHLIKTRGQQVTLRCSPKSGHDTVSWYQQALGQGPQFIFQYYEEEERQRGNFPDRFSGHQFPNYSSELNVNALLLGDSALYLCASSLSEGGWSYNEQFFGPGTRLTVL.

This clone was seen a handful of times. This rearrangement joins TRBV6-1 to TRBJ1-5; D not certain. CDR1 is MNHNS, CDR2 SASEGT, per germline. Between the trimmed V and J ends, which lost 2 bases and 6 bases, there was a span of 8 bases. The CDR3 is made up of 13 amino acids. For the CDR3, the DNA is TGTGCCAGCAGTGAACGCCAGTTTCAGCCCCAGCATTTT. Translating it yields CASSERQFQPQHF.

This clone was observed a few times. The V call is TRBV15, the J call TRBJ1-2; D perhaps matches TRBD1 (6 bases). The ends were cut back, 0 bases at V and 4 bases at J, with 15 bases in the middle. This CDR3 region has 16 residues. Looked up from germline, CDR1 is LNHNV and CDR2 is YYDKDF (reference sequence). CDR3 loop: CATSRDGQTSRYGYTF. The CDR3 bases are TGTGCCACCAGCAGAGACGGACAGACTTCCCGCTATGGCTACACCTTC.

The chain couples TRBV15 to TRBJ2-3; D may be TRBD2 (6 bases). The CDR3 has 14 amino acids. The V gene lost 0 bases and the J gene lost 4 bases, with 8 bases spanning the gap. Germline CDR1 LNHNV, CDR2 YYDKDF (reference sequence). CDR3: CATSRDPGADTQYF. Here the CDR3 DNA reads TGTGCCACCAGCAGAGATCCGGGGGCAGATACGCAGTATTTT.

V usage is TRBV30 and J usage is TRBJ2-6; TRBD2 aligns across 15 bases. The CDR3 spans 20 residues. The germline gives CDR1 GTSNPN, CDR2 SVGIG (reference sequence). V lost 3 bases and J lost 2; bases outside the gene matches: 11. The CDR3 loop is CAWSPRMGTSGRTGANVLTF. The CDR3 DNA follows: TGTGCCTGGAGCCCCCGGATGGGGACTAGCGGGAGGACTGGGGCCAACGTCCTGACTTTC. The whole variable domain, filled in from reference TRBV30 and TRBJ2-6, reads SQTIHQWPATLVQPVGSPLSLECTVEGTSNPNLYWYRQAAGRGLQLLFYSVGIGQISSEVPQNLSASRPQDRQFILSSKKLLLSDSGFYLCAWSPRMGTSGRTGANVLTFGAGSRLTVL.

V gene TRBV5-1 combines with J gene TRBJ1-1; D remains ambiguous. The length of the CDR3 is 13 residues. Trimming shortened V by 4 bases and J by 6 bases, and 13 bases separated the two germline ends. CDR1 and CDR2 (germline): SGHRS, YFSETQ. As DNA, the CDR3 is TGCGCCAGCAGCCCCGCGGGAAGCCCTGAAGCTTTCTTT. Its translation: CASSPAGSPEAFF.

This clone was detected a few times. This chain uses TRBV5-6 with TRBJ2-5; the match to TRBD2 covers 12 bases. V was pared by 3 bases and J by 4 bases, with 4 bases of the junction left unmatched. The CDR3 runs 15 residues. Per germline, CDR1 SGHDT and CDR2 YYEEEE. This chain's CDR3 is CASSWRLAGAETQYF. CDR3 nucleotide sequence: TGTGCCAGCAGCTGGCGACTAGCGGGAGCAGAGACCCAGTACTTC. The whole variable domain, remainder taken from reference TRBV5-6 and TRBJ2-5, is DAGVTQSPTHLIKTRGQQVTLRCSPKSGHDTVSWYQQALGQGPQFIFQYYEEEERQRGNFPDRFSGHQFPNYSSELNVNALLLGDSALYLCASSWRLAGAETQYFGPGTRLLVL.

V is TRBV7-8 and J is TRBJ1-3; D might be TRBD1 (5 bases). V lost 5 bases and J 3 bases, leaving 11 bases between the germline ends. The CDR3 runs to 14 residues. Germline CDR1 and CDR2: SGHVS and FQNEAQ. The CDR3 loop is CASSLDGGGNTIYF. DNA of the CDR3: TGTGCCAGCAGCCTGGACGGGGGTGGAAACACCATATATTTT. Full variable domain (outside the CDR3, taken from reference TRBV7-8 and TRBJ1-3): GAGVSQSPRYKVAKRGQDVALRCDPISGHVSLFWYQQALGQGPEFLTYFQNEAQLDKSGLPSDRFFAERPEGSVSTLKIQRTQQEDSAVYLCASSLDGGGNTIYFGEGSWLTVV.

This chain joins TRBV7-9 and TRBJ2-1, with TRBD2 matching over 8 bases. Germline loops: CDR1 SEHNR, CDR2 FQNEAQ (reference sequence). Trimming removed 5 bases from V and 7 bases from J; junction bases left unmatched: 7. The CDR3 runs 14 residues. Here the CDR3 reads CASSPWTSLNEQFF. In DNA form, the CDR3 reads TGTGCCAGCAGCCCGTGGACTAGCTTAAATGAGCAGTTCTTC.

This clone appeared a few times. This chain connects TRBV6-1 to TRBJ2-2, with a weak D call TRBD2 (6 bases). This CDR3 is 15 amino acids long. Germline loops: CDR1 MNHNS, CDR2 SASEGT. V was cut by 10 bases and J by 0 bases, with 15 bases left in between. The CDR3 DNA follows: TGTGCCATCCTCCCGGGACTTACGAACACCGGGGAGCTGTTTTTT. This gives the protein CAILPGLTNTGELFF.

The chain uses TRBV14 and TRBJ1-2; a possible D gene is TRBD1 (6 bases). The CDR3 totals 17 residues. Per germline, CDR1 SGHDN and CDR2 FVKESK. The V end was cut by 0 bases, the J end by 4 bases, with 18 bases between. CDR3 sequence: CASSQENRARFTYGYTF. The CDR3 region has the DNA TGTGCCAGCAGCCAAGAGAACAGGGCAAGATTTACCTATGGCTACACCTTC.

For the CDR3, the DNA is TGTGCCAGCAGCTTAGAAGCGGGAGAACGCGGGGAGCTGTTTTTT. It specifies CASSLEAGERGELFF. The rearrangement joins TRBV7-9 to TRBJ2-2, with 8 bases identical to TRBD2. The length of the CDR3 is 15 residues. J lost 7 bases, V lost 1 base, and 5 bases had no gene match. CDR1 and CDR2 from the germline V gene are SEHNR and FQNEAQ (reference sequence).

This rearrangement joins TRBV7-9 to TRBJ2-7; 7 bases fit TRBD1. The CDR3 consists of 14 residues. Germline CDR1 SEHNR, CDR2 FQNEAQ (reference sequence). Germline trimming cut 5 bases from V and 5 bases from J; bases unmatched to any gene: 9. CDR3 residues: CASSKRQGHHEQYF. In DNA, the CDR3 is TGTGCCAGCAGCAAACGACAGGGTCACCACGAGCAGTACTTC.

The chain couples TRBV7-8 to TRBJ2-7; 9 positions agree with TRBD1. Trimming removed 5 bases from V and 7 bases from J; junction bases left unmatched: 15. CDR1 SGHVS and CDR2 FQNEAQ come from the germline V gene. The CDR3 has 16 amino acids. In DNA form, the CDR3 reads TGTGCCAGCAGCCGCCGGGCGGGACAGGGATCCGGGGAGCAGTACTTC. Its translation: CASSRRAGQGSGEQYF.

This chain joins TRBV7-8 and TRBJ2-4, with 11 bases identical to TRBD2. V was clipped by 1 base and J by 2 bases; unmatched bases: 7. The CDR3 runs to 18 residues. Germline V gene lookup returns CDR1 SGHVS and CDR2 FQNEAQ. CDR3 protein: CASSLEGSGRATKNIQYF. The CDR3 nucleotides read TGTGCCAGCAGCTTAGAAGGTAGCGGGAGGGCCACCAAAAACATTCAGTACTTC.

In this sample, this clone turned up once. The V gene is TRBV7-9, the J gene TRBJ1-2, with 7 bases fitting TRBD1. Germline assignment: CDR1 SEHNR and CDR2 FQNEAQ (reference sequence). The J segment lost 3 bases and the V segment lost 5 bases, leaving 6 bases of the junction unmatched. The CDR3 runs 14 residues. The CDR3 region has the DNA TGTGCCAGCAGCCCCAGGGGGGCCCACTATGGCTACACCTTC. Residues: CASSPRGAHYGYTF.

CDR3 sequence: CASSYSRPAGTEAFF. CDR3 in DNA: TGTGCCAGCAGTTACTCGAGGCCGGCGGGCACTGAAGCTTTCTTT. The chain links TRBV6-5 to TRBJ1-1; D remains ambiguous. Trimming removed 0 bases from V and 4 bases from J, with 12 bases in between. The V gene's germline CDR1 is MNHEY and CDR2 SVGAGI. The CDR3 has 15 amino acids.

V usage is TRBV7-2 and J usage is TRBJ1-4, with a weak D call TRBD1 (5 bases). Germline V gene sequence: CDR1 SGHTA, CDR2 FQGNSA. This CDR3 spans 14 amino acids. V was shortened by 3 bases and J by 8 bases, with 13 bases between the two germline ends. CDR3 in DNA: TGTGCCAGCAGCTTTGGCGGGGGATGGGAAAAACTGTTTTTT. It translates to CASSFGGGWEKLFF.

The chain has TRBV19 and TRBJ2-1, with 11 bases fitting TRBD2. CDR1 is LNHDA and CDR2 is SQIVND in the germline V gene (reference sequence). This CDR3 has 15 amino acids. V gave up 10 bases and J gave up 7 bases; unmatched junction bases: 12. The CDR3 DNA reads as TGTGCCATTGATAGCGGGAGGGCCAGGAGGAATGAGCAGTTCTTC. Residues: CAIDSGRARRNEQFF.

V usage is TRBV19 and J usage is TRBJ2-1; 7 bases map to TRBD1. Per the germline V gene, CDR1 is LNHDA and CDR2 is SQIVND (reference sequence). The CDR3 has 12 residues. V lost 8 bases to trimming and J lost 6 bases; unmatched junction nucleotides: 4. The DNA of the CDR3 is TGTGCCAGTTCAGACAGGGTCAATGAGCAGTTCTTC. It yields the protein CASSDRVNEQFF.

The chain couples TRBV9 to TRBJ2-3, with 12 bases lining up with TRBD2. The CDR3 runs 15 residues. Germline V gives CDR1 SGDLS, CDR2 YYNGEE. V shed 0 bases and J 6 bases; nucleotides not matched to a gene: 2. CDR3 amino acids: CASSVGLAGADTQYF. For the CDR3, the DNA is TGTGCCAGCAGCGTAGGACTAGCGGGAGCGGATACGCAGTATTTT.

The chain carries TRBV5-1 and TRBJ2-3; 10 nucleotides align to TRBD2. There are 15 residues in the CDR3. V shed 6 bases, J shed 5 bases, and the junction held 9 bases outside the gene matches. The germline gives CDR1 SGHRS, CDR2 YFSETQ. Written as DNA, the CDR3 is TGCGCCAGCACCCTGAGCGGGAGGGCCATAGATACGCAGTATTTT. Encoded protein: CASTLSGRAIDTQYF.